This T cell receptor (beta chain) was profiled in a study of cytomegalovirus exposure and HLA in healthy donors. Notes on the study in general: The authors listed 150 or so TCR beta chains as cytomegalovirus-associated.

Points on this clone: What it binds is unknown.

In germline, CDR1 is LGHNA, CDR2 YNFKEQ. V gave up 0 bases and J gave up 6 bases; unmatched junction bases: 11. The CDR3 sequence is 18 residues long. It was with 60 Vbeta and 13 Jbeta primers that the PCR ran. The table came from immunoSEQ multiplex PCR; TCRdb's copy has only in-frame clones and leaves some out. The sample carries around 150,000 clones, roughly 78% recorded once. The sample consisted of PBMCs. The gene calls are TRBV4-2 and TRBJ2-1; 10 positions match TRBD1. The sequence was obtained from a middle-aged man in good health and CMV-seropositive. CDR3 sequence: CASSQDVLGTGASNEQFF. CDR3 DNA: TGTGCCAGCAGCCAAGATGTGTTAGGGACAGGGGCCTCCAATGAGCAGTTCTTC.